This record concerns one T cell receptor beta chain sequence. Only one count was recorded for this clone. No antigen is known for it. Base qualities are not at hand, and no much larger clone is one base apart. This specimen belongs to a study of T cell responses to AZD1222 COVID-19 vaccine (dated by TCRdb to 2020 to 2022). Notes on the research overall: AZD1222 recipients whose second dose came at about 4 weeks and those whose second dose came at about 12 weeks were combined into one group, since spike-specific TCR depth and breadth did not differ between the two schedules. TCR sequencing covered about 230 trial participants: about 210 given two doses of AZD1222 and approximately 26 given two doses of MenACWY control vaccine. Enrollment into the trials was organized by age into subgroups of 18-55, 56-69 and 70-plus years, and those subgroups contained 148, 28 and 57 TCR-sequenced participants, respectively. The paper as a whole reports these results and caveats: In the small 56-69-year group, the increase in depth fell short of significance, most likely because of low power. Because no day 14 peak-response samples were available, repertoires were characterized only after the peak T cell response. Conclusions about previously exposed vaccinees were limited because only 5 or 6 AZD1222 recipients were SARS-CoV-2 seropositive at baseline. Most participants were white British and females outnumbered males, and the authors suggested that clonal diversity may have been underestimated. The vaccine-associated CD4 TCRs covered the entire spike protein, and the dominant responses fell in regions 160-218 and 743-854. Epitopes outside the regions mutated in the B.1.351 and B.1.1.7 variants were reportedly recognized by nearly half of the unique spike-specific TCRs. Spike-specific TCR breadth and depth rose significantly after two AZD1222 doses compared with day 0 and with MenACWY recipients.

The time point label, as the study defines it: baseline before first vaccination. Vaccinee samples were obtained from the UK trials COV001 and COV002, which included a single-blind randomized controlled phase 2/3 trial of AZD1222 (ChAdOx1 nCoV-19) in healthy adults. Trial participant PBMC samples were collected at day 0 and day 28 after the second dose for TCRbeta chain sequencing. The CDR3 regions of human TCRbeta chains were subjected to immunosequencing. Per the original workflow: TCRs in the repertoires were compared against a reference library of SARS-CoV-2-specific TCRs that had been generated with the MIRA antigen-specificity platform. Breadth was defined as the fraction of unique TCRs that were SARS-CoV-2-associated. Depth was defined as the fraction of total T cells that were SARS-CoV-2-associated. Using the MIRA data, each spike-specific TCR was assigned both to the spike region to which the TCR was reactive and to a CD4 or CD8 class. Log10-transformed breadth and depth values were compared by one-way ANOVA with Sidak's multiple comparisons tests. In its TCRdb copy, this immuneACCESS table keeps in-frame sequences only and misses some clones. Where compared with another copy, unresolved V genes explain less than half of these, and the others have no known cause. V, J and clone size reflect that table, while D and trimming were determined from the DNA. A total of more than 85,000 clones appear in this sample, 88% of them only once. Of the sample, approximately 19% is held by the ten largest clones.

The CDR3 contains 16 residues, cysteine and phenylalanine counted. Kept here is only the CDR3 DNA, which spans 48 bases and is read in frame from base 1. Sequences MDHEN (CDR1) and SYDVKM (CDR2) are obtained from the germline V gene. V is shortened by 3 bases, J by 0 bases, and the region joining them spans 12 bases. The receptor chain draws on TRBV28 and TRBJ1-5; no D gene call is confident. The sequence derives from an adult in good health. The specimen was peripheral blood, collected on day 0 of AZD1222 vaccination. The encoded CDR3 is CASSFRTSYSNQPQHF. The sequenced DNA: TGTGCCAGCAGTTTTCGGACCAGTTATAGCAATCAGCCCCAGCATTTT.